This T cell receptor beta chain is drawn from a study of post-analysis software for immune sequencing data. This clonotype was observed a few times. Its antigen is as yet unknown. Study-wide points: A significant reduction in normalized Chao1 diversity was observed in multiple sclerosis patients versus controls. Relative to controls, patients had five TRBV segments at higher frequency, with TRBV5-6, TRBV5-1 and TRBV20-1 among these.

The V gene's germline CDR1 is MNHEY and CDR2 SMNVEV (reference sequence). With 2 bases removed from V and 6 bases from J, the gap between germline ends came to 9 bases. The CDR3 contains 13 residues. Libraries were made from TCR beta cDNA, and they carried unique molecular identifiers. The T cell input of about 1 to 10 million gave 400,000 to 500,000 cDNA molecules. TCRdb reanalysed the PCR reads using MiXCR and keeps one entry per CDR3 protein. The repertoire holds around 770,000 distinct CDR3 sequences, with roughly 46% as singletons. This TCR derives from a girl between 5 and 17 years old with multiple sclerosis. Sequencing input: blood. V is TRBV27 and J is TRBJ2-3; D unclear. The CDR3 DNA reads as TGTGCCAGCAGTTTAGGAATGGGGGATACGCAGTATTTT. This codes for CASSLGMGDTQYF.